One sample yielded the 5 T cell receptor beta chains listed below, sequenced in a study of blood T cell repertoires in COVID-19. TCRdb's copy holds only in-frame clones and misses some; the assay was immunoSEQ multiplex PCR. The sample lists under 300,000 clones, 70% to 90% seen once, with 2% to 2.5% in the top ten. Source material: peripheral blood. Every receptor here comes from a woman between 35 and 50 years old who had recovered from COVID-19.

The chain joins TRBV28 to TRBJ2-2, with 8 positions matching TRBD2. CDR1 is MDHEN, CDR2 SYDVKM, per germline. Trimming at V came to 3 bases and at J to 6 bases, leaving 6 bases not matched to a gene. This CDR3 has 15 amino acids. This chain's CDR3 is CASSFRGGGPGELFF. In nucleotides, the CDR3 is TGTGCCAGCAGTTTCCGGGGGGGCGGTCCCGGGGAGCTGTTTTTT.

The chain joins TRBV6-1 to TRBJ2-7; D may be TRBD1 (6 bases). The CDR3 has 16 residues. Germline CDR1 and CDR2: MNHNS and SASEGT. Trimming left V 1 base short and J 2 bases short, with 15 bases between. The CDR3: CASSEEVGASTYEQYF. As DNA, the CDR3 is TGTGCCAGCAGTGAAGAAGTGGGGGCGTCTACCTACGAGCAGTACTTC.

CDR3 sequence (DNA): TGTGCCAGTAGTCGCCGGGTGGGGAGTACTGAAGCTTTCTTT. Residues: CASSRRVGSTEAFF. The chain is built from TRBV19 and TRBJ1-1; D is uncertain. The CDR3 is 14 residues long. Germline CDR1 LNHDA, CDR2 SQIVND (reference sequence). V lost 5 bases, J lost 5 bases, and 15 bases lay in between.

The chain employs TRBV27 and TRBJ2-3; the D gene is possibly TRBD1 (6 bases). Trimming left V 4 bases short and J 2 bases short, with 10 bases between. The CDR3 has 14 residues. Germline CDR1 is MNHEY and CDR2 is SMNVEV (reference sequence). DNA of the CDR3: TGTGCCAGCAGTTACCGGGACACCACAGATACGCAGTATTTT. Residues: CASSYRDTTDTQYF.

This clone showed up just a few times. The chain recombines TRBV7-8 with TRBJ2-3; TRBD1 aligns across 8 bases. CDR1 and CDR2 (germline): SGHVS, FQNEAQ. The CDR3 totals 17 residues. J lost 0 bases, V lost 4 bases, and 9 bases had no gene match. The CDR3 nucleotides read TGTGCCAGCAGCTCAATGACAGGGGCTACTAGCACAGATACGCAGTATTTT. It encodes CASSSMTGATSTDTQYF.